This TCR beta chain appears in the sequencing data of a study of T cells after yellow fever vaccination. Study at large: Fractions of low cell number were prepared using SMART-Seq v4 Ultra Low Input.

This clonotype has just a few counts. Its antigen is as yet unknown. Using its own MiXCR run on the 5' RACE reads, TCRdb lists one record per CDR3 protein. The sample gives over 110,000 distinct CDR3 sequences, more than 6% of which show up once; around 0.73% is in the top ten. Overall study findings and caveats: Secondary responses were weaker yet peaked faster, day 5 versus 15.

Sequences were derived from CD4+ T cells sorted from PBMCs, sampled 5 days after the yellow fever booster vaccination. This clonotype was sampled from a man between 25 and 39 years old who received the YFV17D yellow fever vaccine.

The CDR3 here is CSAQPPDLAEKLFF. The DNA of the CDR3 is TGCAGTGCTCAACCCCCGGATCTGGCTGAAAAACTGTTTTTT. The chain employs TRBV20-1 and TRBJ1-4; D is unresolved. Trimming pared 5 bases from V and 7 bases from J, leaving 17 bases between. The V gene's germline CDR1 is DFQATT and CDR2 SNEGSKA (reference sequence). The CDR3 totals 14 residues.